Reported below is one TCR beta chain. The germline gives CDR1 SGHRS, CDR2 YFSETQ. Trimming took 4 bases from V and 1 from J, leaving 10 bases between them. The CDR3 contains 14 residues. Produced via immunoSEQ multiplex PCR; TCRdb's table is partial and in-frame only. Of under 300,000 clones listed, roughly 88% are singletons. This sample stems from a study of blood T cell repertoires in COVID-19. The receptor was isolated from a woman between 65 and 79 years old with acute or convalescent COVID-19. The chain uses TRBV5-1 and TRBJ2-3, with a weak D call TRBD1 (5 bases). Sequencing input: peripheral blood. The CDR3 loop reads CASSPSTGTDTQYF. The DNA of the CDR3 is TGCGCCAGCAGCCCTTCGACAGGCACAGATACGCAGTATTTT.